This T cell receptor beta chain derives from a study of blood T cell repertoires in COVID-19. Background on the study: T cells, B-cell-depleted T cells, or PBMCs supplied cDNA or gDNA.

Trimming left V 1 base short and J 1 base short, with 4 bases between. Per the germline V gene, CDR1 is SGHAT and CDR2 is FQNNGV. CDR3 size: 14 residues. Measured with immunoSEQ multiplex PCR; TCRdb has only the in-frame clones, and not every one. The sample has nearly 350,000 clones; about 90% are singletons. This chain connects TRBV11-2 to TRBJ2-2; D unclear. The sequence came from a woman aged 18 to 35 who had recovered from COVID-19. The sequencing sample was made of peripheral blood. The CDR3 reads CASSLVMNTGELFF. In DNA form, the CDR3 reads TGTGCCAGCAGCTTAGTTATGAACACCGGGGAGCTGTTTTTT.